Listed below are T cell receptor beta chains from one sample, sequenced in a study of OX40 agonist ivuxolimab in advanced cancers. The assay was immunoSEQ multiplex PCR, and TCRdb's table has in-frame clones only and misses some. This table has more than 90,000 clones, about 80% appearing once. The sample here was CD4+ or CD8+ T cells sorted from blood, taken in a trial of the OX40 agonist ivuxolimab. The receptor source for this set is an adult with an advanced solid tumor such as melanoma, head and neck, liver or kidney cancer. The CDR3 runs from the conserved cysteine through the conserved F or W. Fields, in order: D gene, J gene, V gene, clone size, CDR3 protein, CDR3 DNA. The D gene is left open where the match is weak. For some rows the clone size is stated as once, few or many, or as a class when expanded; others skip it.

>.|TRBJ2-3|TRBV5-1|.
CASHVGPPTDTQYF
TGCGCCAGCCACGTTGGTCCCCCCACAGATACGCAGTATTTT
>TRBD1|TRBJ1-3|TRBV5-6|.
CASELRGPGNTIYF
TGTGCCAGCGAACTCAGGGGGCCCGGAAACACCATATATTTT
>.|TRBJ2-1|TRBV19|.
CASSLRSMNNEQFF
TGTGCCAGTAGTCTAAGGTCCATGAACAATGAGCAGTTCTTC
>TRBD2|TRBJ2-3|TRBV12-5|.
CASGLVRTSGGLDTQYF
TGTGCTAGTGGTTTGGTACGGACTAGCGGGGGACTAGATACGCAGTATTTT
>.|TRBJ2-7|TRBV12-5|.
CASGLVVGTGTYEQYF
TGTGCTAGTGGTTTGGTGGTCGGGACGGGAACCTACGAGCAGTACTTC
>.|TRBJ2-3|TRBV6-1|medium-sized
CASSEMAGSGDTQYF
TGTGCCAGCAGTGAAATGGCGGGGAGTGGAGATACGCAGTATTTT
>TRBD2|TRBJ2-7|TRBV7-2|few
CASSLASGTIYEQYF
TGTGCCAGCAGCTTAGCTAGCGGGACTATTTACGAGCAGTACTTC
>.|TRBJ2-7|TRBV7-2|.
CASSYYRTETYEQYF
TGTGCCAGCAGCTATTATAGGACTGAAACCTACGAGCAGTACTTC
>.|TRBJ2-1|TRBV18|.
CASSPATINNEQFF
TGTGCCAGCTCACCAGCGACGATCAACAATGAGCAGTTCTTC
>.|TRBJ1-5|TRBV7-2|.
CASSLGRLDQPQHF
TGTGCCAGCAGCTTAGGGCGATTAGATCAGCCCCAGCATTTT
>TRBD2|TRBJ2-7|TRBV27|.
CASSRYGGLAGGKNYEQYF
TGTGCCAGCAGCCGTTATGGGGGACTAGCGGGAGGAAAGAACTACGAGCAGTACTTC
>.|TRBJ1-3|TRBV18|.
CASSRVMGQQYSGNTIYF
TGTGCCAGCTCACGAGTGATGGGGCAGCAATACTCTGGAAACACCATATATTTT
>.|TRBJ2-7|TRBV1|.
CTTLRQGVGEQYF
TGCACCACCCTAAGGCAGGGGGTGGGGGAGCAGTACTTC
>.|TRBJ1-2|TRBV19|.
CASRASGYGYTF
TGTGCCAGCAGGGCCTCTGGGTATGGCTACACCTTC
>.|TRBJ2-1|TRBV9|.
CASSPTTGKYNEQFF
TGTGCCAGCAGCCCCACGACAGGCAAGTACAATGAGCAGTTCTTC
>.|TRBJ1-1|TRBV6-1|.
CASRVGPDSNEAFF
TGTGCCAGCAGAGTAGGCCCGGACAGCAACGAAGCTTTCTTT
>TRBD1|TRBJ1-5|TRBV6-5|.
CASSPTGNNQPQHF
TGTGCCAGCAGCCCGACAGGGAACAATCAGCCCCAGCATTTT
>TRBD2|TRBJ2-3|TRBV13|.
CASSFRLAGVSTDTQYF
TGTGCCAGCAGCTTTCGACTAGCGGGGGTTAGCACAGATACGCAGTATTTT
>.|TRBJ1-3|TRBV12-5|.
CATGHQGNTIYF
TGTGCGACAGGACATCAGGGAAACACCATATATTTT
>.|TRBJ2-7|TRBV29-1|.
CSTSTGYEQYF
TGCAGCACCTCGACCGGCTACGAGCAGTACTTC
>.|TRBJ2-1|TRBV2|.
CASMEGRSYNEQFF
TGTGCCAGCATGGAAGGGCGCTCCTACAATGAGCAGTTCTTC
>.|TRBJ1-2|TRBV5-4|few
CASSLGNRDNYGYTF
TGTGCCAGCAGCTTGGGCAACAGGGATAACTATGGCTACACCTTC
>TRBD1|TRBJ1-2|TRBV4-1|.
CASSQEWGGGGPIGYTF
TGCGCCAGCAGCCAAGAATGGGGAGGAGGGGGCCCCATTGGCTACACCTTC
>TRBD1|TRBJ2-2|TRBV7-9|.
CASSQTGGWTGELFF
TGTGCCAGCAGCCAGACAGGGGGCTGGACCGGGGAGCTGTTTTTT
>TRBD2|TRBJ2-7|TRBV9|.
CASSDEDGLAGGEQYF
TGTGCCAGCAGCGACGAAGACGGACTAGCGGGAGGCGAGCAGTACTTC
>TRBD2|TRBJ2-3|TRBV7-2|.
CASSLGLAGGLSDTQYF
TGTGCCAGCAGCTTAGGACTAGCGGGAGGATTGTCAGATACGCAGTATTTT
>.|TRBJ2-3|TRBV7-9|.
CASSLGTVGPDTQYF
TGTGCCAGCAGCCTGGGGACGGTGGGGCCAGATACGCAGTATTTT
>.|TRBJ2-7|TRBV19|few
CASSISGPHEQYF
TGTGCCAGTAGTATATCGGGTCCACACGAGCAGTACTTC